A selection of T cell receptor beta chains follows, all from one sample in a study of shared clonotypes between healthy human individuals. The repertoire was sequenced with immunoSEQ multiplex PCR; TCRdb's copy has only in-frame clones and lacks some. This sample yields some 2 million clones, of which about 95% are seen a single time; 0.9% to 1.3% belongs to the top ten. Material: naive CD8+ T cells sorted from blood. The receptors here all came from a man aged 18 to 29 in good health. CDR3s include the opening cysteine and the closing phenylalanine or tryptophan. The D gene is left open where the match is weak. Not every row has a clone size; where given, it reads once, few, many or a size class.

j_call: TRBJ2-7; v_call: TRBV4-1; clone_size: -; d_call: TRBD1; cdr3_nt: TGCGCCAGCAGCCTTGGACAGGGCTACGAGCAGTACTTC; cdr3_aa: CASSLGQGYEQYF
j_call: TRBJ2-5; v_call: TRBV7-8; clone_size: -; d_call: -; cdr3_nt: TGTGCCAGCAGCTTAGTGAGCCCCTGGGAATTAGAGACCCAGTACTTC; cdr3_aa: CASSLVSPWELETQYF
j_call: TRBJ2-4; v_call: TRBV5-1; clone_size: -; d_call: TRBD2; cdr3_nt: TGCGCCAGCAGCTTGGGACTAGCGGGGGGGCATTACATTCAGTACTTC; cdr3_aa: CASSLGLAGGHYIQYF
j_call: TRBJ2-1; v_call: TRBV27; clone_size: -; d_call: TRBD2; cdr3_nt: TGTGCCAGCAGCCTCGGACTAGCGGGAGGCTACAATGAGCAGTTCTTC; cdr3_aa: CASSLGLAGGYNEQFF
j_call: TRBJ1-2; v_call: TRBV4-1; clone_size: -; d_call: -; cdr3_nt: TGCGCCAGCAGCCAAGAAGGGACTTTAAACTATGGCTACACCTTC; cdr3_aa: CASSQEGTLNYGYTF
j_call: TRBJ2-1; v_call: TRBV11-2; clone_size: -; d_call: -; cdr3_nt: TGTGCCAGCAGCCTAGGGTACAATGAGCAGTTCTTC; cdr3_aa: CASSLGYNEQFF
j_call: TRBJ1-4; v_call: TRBV6-5; clone_size: -; d_call: -; cdr3_nt: TGTGCCAGCAGTCCCGGACGGATTGAAAAACTGTTTTTT; cdr3_aa: CASSPGRIEKLFF
j_call: TRBJ2-7; v_call: TRBV6-5; clone_size: -; d_call: -; cdr3_nt: TGTGCCAGCAGGCTACTTTCCTCAGGCTCCTACGAGCAGTACTTC; cdr3_aa: CASRLLSSGSYEQYF
j_call: TRBJ2-5; v_call: TRBV6-1; clone_size: -; d_call: -; cdr3_nt: TGTGCCAGCAGTGAAGGGAGACTACAAGAGACCCAGTACTTC; cdr3_aa: CASSEGRLQETQYF
j_call: TRBJ2-6; v_call: TRBV5-6; clone_size: -; d_call: -; cdr3_nt: TGTGCCAGCAGCTTAGAGGGCTCTGGGGCCAACGTCCTGACTTTC; cdr3_aa: CASSLEGSGANVLTF
j_call: TRBJ1-2; v_call: TRBV19; clone_size: -; d_call: -; cdr3_nt: TGTGCCAGTAGATCGTTTGGGATCTATGGCTACACCTTC; cdr3_aa: CASRSFGIYGYTF
j_call: TRBJ2-7; v_call: TRBV28; clone_size: -; d_call: -; cdr3_nt: TGTGCCAGCGCCTTCGACACCTCCTACGAGCAGTACTTC; cdr3_aa: CASAFDTSYEQYF
j_call: TRBJ2-7; v_call: TRBV28; clone_size: -; d_call: -; cdr3_nt: TGTGCCAGCAGTTTAAGGGGCTACGAGCAGTACTTC; cdr3_aa: CASSLRGYEQYF
j_call: TRBJ1-1; v_call: TRBV29-1; clone_size: -; d_call: TRBD1; cdr3_nt: TGCAGCGTCAGTACAGGGGTGACTGAAGCTTTCTTT; cdr3_aa: CSVSTGVTEAFF
j_call: TRBJ1-5; v_call: TRBV6-1; clone_size: few; d_call: -; cdr3_nt: TGTGCCAGCAGTGCACCTGGACAGAATCAGCCCCAGCATTTT; cdr3_aa: CASSAPGQNQPQHF
j_call: TRBJ1-1; v_call: TRBV25-1; clone_size: -; d_call: -; cdr3_nt: TGTGCCAGCACGGGACCCACCCCGGCACGCGAAGCTTTCTTT; cdr3_aa: CASTGPTPAREAFF
j_call: TRBJ2-3; v_call: TRBV7-9; clone_size: -; d_call: -; cdr3_nt: TGTGCCAGCAGCTTATACCAGGATACGCAGTATTTT; cdr3_aa: CASSLYQDTQYF
j_call: TRBJ1-2; v_call: TRBV20-1; clone_size: -; d_call: -; cdr3_nt: TGCAGTGCCGGGCCGTATGGCTACACCTTC; cdr3_aa: CSAGPYGYTF